This T cell receptor beta chain was identified during a study of T cells in Graves' hyperthyroidism and ophthalmopathy. Trimming took 1 base from V and 1 from J; bases not matched to a gene: 3. The V gene's germline CDR1 is SGHRS and CDR2 YFSETQ. The length of the CDR3 is 15 residues. The CDR3 regions of TCR beta were amplified from RNA transcripts. HTBI primers were used for first-round RT-PCR of the TCR CDR3. MiXCR, run by TCRdb on the multiplex PCR reads, gives a single entry per CDR3 protein. The sample lists about 340,000 distinct CDR3 sequences; 21% were seen once. Ten or more counts support this clonotype.

Source material: blood. The rearrangement uses TRBV5-1 and TRBJ2-3, with 7 bases matching TRBD2. This receptor was taken from a woman in her 50s with Graves' hyperthyroidism. The CDR3 loop is CASSLPSGGTDTQYF. In nucleotides, the CDR3 is TGCGCCAGCAGCTTGCCCAGCGGGGGCACAGATACGCAGTATTTT.